This is a list of T cell receptor beta chains from one sample in a study of radiation and T cells in renal cell carcinoma. Repertoires were generated with immunoSEQ multiplex PCR, while TCRdb's copy carries only in-frame clones and drops some. The sample holds roughly 150,000 clones; about 87% are singletons and the top ten take 10% to 15%. The sample here was blood, taken from a patient whose treatment included radiotherapy and nephrectomy. The receptors derive from a woman aged 45 to 65 with renal cell carcinoma. The CDR3 runs from the conserved cysteine through the conserved F or W. The order of the fields is CDR3 protein, CDR3 DNA, D gene, V gene, CDR3 length, clone size, J gene. The D gene is left open where the match is weak. Size tells how often a clone was seen (once, few, many) or the class of an expanded clone, and some rows leave it out.

cdr3_aa: CASSWMGGRNEQFF
cdr3_nt: TGTGCCAGCAGCTGGATGGGGGGGAGAAATGAGCAGTTCTTC
d_call: TRBD2
v_call: TRBV5-6
cdr3_length: 14
clone_size: .
j_call: TRBJ2-1

cdr3_aa: CASSLSREEGQPQHF
cdr3_nt: TGTGCCAGCAGTTTATCCAGGGAAGAGGGTCAGCCCCAGCATTTT
d_call: .
v_call: TRBV27
cdr3_length: 15
clone_size: .
j_call: TRBJ1-5

cdr3_aa: CASSVGWGGSTDTQYF
cdr3_nt: TGTGCCAGCAGCGTAGGGTGGGGTGGCAGCACAGATACGCAGTATTTT
d_call: .
v_call: TRBV9
cdr3_length: 16
clone_size: .
j_call: TRBJ2-3

cdr3_aa: CAWGGLYEQYF
cdr3_nt: TGTGCCTGGGGGGGGCTCTACGAGCAGTACTTC
d_call: .
v_call: TRBV30
cdr3_length: 11
clone_size: .
j_call: TRBJ2-7

cdr3_aa: CAWGTGSYSNQPQHF
cdr3_nt: TGTGCCTGGGGGACAGGGTCCTATAGCAATCAGCCCCAGCATTTT
d_call: TRBD1
v_call: TRBV30
cdr3_length: 15
clone_size: .
j_call: TRBJ1-5

cdr3_aa: CASSSGTVLSPQHF
cdr3_nt: TGTGCCAGCAGCTCCGGGACAGTATTGTCGCCCCAGCATTTT
d_call: TRBD1
v_call: TRBV7-2
cdr3_length: 14
clone_size: .
j_call: TRBJ1-5

cdr3_aa: CASSSLPGTGGYEQYF
cdr3_nt: TGCGCCAGCAGCTCACTTCCCGGGACAGGGGGCTACGAGCAGTACTTC
d_call: TRBD1
v_call: TRBV5-1
cdr3_length: 16
clone_size: .
j_call: TRBJ2-7

cdr3_aa: CASKGRQGRSEAFF
cdr3_nt: TGTGCCAGTAAGGGGAGACAGGGGAGATCTGAAGCTTTCTTT
d_call: TRBD1
v_call: TRBV15
cdr3_length: 14
clone_size: once
j_call: TRBJ1-1

cdr3_aa: CASAQAYSNQPQHF
cdr3_nt: TGTGCCAGCGCACAGGCTTATAGCAATCAGCCCCAGCATTTT
d_call: .
v_call: TRBV19
cdr3_length: 14
clone_size: .
j_call: TRBJ1-5

cdr3_aa: CASSRTGYEQYF
cdr3_nt: TGTGCCAGCAGTCGGACAGGCTACGAGCAGTACTTC
d_call: TRBD1
v_call: TRBV14
cdr3_length: 12
clone_size: .
j_call: TRBJ2-7

cdr3_aa: CASSLGDGRRGDTQYF
cdr3_nt: TGTGCCAGCAGCTTAGGGGACGGACGCCGGGGAGATACGCAGTATTTT
d_call: .
v_call: TRBV7-9
cdr3_length: 16
clone_size: .
j_call: TRBJ2-3

cdr3_aa: CASSESLAGGYNEQFF
cdr3_nt: TGTGCCAGCAGCGAAAGCCTAGCGGGGGGCTACAATGAGCAGTTCTTC
d_call: TRBD2
v_call: TRBV9
cdr3_length: 16
clone_size: .
j_call: TRBJ2-1

cdr3_aa: CASSYSDSSYEQYF
cdr3_nt: TGTGCCAGCAGTTATTCCGACAGCTCCTACGAGCAGTACTTC
d_call: .
v_call: TRBV6-5
cdr3_length: 14
clone_size: .
j_call: TRBJ2-7

cdr3_aa: CASGLVPTGYGYTF
cdr3_nt: TGTGCTAGTGGTTTGGTACCCACAGGTTATGGCTACACCTTC
d_call: .
v_call: TRBV12-5
cdr3_length: 14
clone_size: .
j_call: TRBJ1-2

cdr3_aa: CASSFLWGETQHF
cdr3_nt: TGTGCCAGCAGCTTTTTATGGGGGGAGACCCAGCATTTT
d_call: .
v_call: TRBV7-2
cdr3_length: 13
clone_size: .
j_call: TRBJ1-5

cdr3_aa: CASSPSSYEQYF
cdr3_nt: TGTGCCAGCTCACCATCAAGCTACGAGCAGTACTTC
d_call: .
v_call: TRBV18
cdr3_length: 12
clone_size: .
j_call: TRBJ2-7

cdr3_aa: CASSIDPGPYNEQFF
cdr3_nt: TGTGCCAGTAGTATAGATCCAGGCCCCTACAATGAGCAGTTCTTC
d_call: .
v_call: TRBV19
cdr3_length: 15
clone_size: .
j_call: TRBJ2-1

cdr3_aa: CASGGGLTTTDTQYF
cdr3_nt: TGCGCCAGCGGGGGAGGATTAACGACCACAGATACGCAGTATTTT
d_call: .
v_call: TRBV10-1
cdr3_length: 15
clone_size: .
j_call: TRBJ2-3